This record covers a single T cell receptor beta chain. The antigen this receptor binds is unknown. Base qualities are missing; no much larger clone stands one base away. The sample belongs to a study of OX40 agonist ivuxolimab in advanced cancers. Background on the whole study: Ivuxolimab was an agonistic, fully human IgG2 monoclonal antibody directed against OX40 (CD134), a costimulatory receptor. Intravenous ivuxolimab was administered to patients every 2 weeks at six dose levels: 0.01, 0.1, 0.3, 1.5, 3 and 10 mg/kg. Of the 52 patients in dose escalation, around 20 had hepatocellular carcinoma, some 15 had melanoma, 9 had renal cell carcinoma and 9 had head and neck cancer. A male proportion of under 85% and a mean age of approximately 58 years, ranging from roughly 23 to 80, were recorded for the dose-escalation cohort. Prior anti-PD-1, anti-PD-L1 or anti-CTLA-4 therapy was permitted, and 40% of dose-escalation patients had received checkpoint inhibitors. Three dose-escalation patients achieved partial responses, one with hepatocellular carcinoma and two with cutaneous melanoma. The purpose of peripheral TCRbeta sequencing was to test whether ivuxolimab changed TCR sequence diversity and led to clonal T-cell expansion. The paper covers the monotherapy dose-escalation part of the phase I ivuxolimab trial, which included N ≈ 52 patients.

Reading from cysteine to phenylalanine, the CDR3 counts 16 amino acids. The sequence is cut down to CDR3 DNA, 48 bases in frame from base 1. The germline V gene (reference sequence) sets CDR1 to SEHNR and CDR2 to FQNEAQ. Between the V and J ends, shortened by 4 bases and 6 bases respectively, the junction contains 19 bases. Beyond this particular receptor, the publication reports: Low levels of normalized T-cell clonal expansion were also seen in some patients who did not respond. At doses of 0.1 to 3.0 mg/kg, clonal expansion of both CD4+ and CD8+ T cells in blood was seen between baseline and week 6. In the 0.1-3.0 mg/kg groups, partial responders were among the patients with the lowest normalized peripheral clonal expansion, particularly in CD8+ T cells. Which antigens the clonally expanded peripheral T cells were specific for was not determined. After ivuxolimab, more expanded clones were found on average in CD8+ T cells than in CD4+ T cells.

To sequence the TCRbeta CDR3 region, genomic DNA was isolated from the sorted cells. The immunoSEQ Assay was used for sequencing of TCRbeta CDR3 regions. In its TCRdb copy, this immuneACCESS table keeps in-frame sequences only and misses some clones. Where compared with another copy, unresolved V genes explain less than half of these, and the others have no known cause. This sample comprises 50,000 to 65,000 clones, around 81% of them detected only once. Around 1% of the sample belongs to the ten largest clones. The trial excluded patients who had a history of autoimmune disease or were on systemic immunosuppression. Peripheral blood for TCR sequencing was drawn from every dose cohort at baseline, at cycle 4 day 1 and at cycle 7 day 1. Samples were obtained from an open-label, multicenter, first-in-human phase I dose-escalation trial of ivuxolimab. Adults with locally advanced or metastatic head and neck squamous cell, hepatocellular, melanoma or renal cell carcinoma were enrolled in the trial. Before TCR sequencing, CD4+ T cells and CD8+ T cells from peripheral blood were sorted into separate populations.

This sequence originates from an adult with an advanced solid tumor such as melanoma, head and neck, liver or kidney cancer. The material was CD4+ or CD8+ T cells sorted from blood, obtained in a trial of the OX40 agonist ivuxolimab. The chain joins TRBV7-9 to TRBJ2-1; the D region is possibly TRBD1 or TRBD2, each matching across 5 bases. CDR3 loop: CASSSIRGAKGNEQFF. At the DNA level, the sequence is TGTGCCAGCAGCTCCATCCGAGGGGCAAAAGGCAATGAGCAGTTCTTC.